This TCR beta chain was sequenced for a study of blood T cells in healthy people across ages. A second roughly 6 to 12 cycle PCR used barcoded and J-beta primers. TCRdb fed the 5' RACE reads into MiXCR, producing one record per CDR3 protein. Of over 1,500,000 distinct CDR3 sequences listed, about 39% were seen once; the top ten hold 23%. CDR1 and CDR2 from the germline V gene are SGHTA and FQGNSA. This CDR3 spans 14 amino acids. V was shortened by 7 bases and J by 3 bases, with 16 bases between the two germline ends. This clonotype came up once. The antigen is undetermined. Every sample yielded at least 6.5 million isolated PBMCs. Study-wide points: Samples with more naive T cells showed higher observed beta diversity.

The chain carries TRBV7-2 and TRBJ2-7; TRBD1 is a possible D gene (6 bases). The receptor was isolated from a human donor in good health. The sequencing sample was made of blood. The CDR3 DNA reads as TGTGCCAGCACCCTAAGGACAGAGATCTACGAGCAGTACTTC. Its protein product is CASTLRTEIYEQYF.